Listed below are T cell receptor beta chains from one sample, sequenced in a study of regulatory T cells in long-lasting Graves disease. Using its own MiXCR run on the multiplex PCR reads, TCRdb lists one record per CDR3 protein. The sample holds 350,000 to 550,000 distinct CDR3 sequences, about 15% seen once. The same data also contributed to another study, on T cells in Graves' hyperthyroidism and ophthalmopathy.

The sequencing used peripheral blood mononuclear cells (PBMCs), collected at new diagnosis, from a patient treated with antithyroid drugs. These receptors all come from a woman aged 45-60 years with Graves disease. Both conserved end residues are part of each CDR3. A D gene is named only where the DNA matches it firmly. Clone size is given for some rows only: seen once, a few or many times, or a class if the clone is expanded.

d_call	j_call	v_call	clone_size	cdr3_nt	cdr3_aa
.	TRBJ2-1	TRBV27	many	TGTGCCAGCAGTTTATGGGGGACACTCGGGACCAGTGAGCAGTTCTTC	CASSLWGTLGTSEQFF
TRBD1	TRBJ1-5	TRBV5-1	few	TGCGCCAGCAGCTTCGGGACAGGGAACAATCAGCCCCAGCATTTT	CASSFGTGNNQPQHF
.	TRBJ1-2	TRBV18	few	TGTGCCAGCTCACCCACCGTTGGGATCGGTTTCTATGGCTACACCTTC	CASSPTVGIGFYGYTF
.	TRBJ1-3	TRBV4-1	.	TGCGCCAGCAGCCAAGAGGCTAACAAAAACTCTGGAAACACCATATATTTT	CASSQEANKNSGNTIYF
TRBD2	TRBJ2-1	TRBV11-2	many	TGTGCCAGCAGCTTAGTATTAGGGACTAGCTCCTACAATGAGCAGTTCTTC	CASSLVLGTSSYNEQFF
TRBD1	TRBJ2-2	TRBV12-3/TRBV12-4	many	TGCGCCAGCAGCATCCGACAGGGGAACACCGGGGAGCTGTTTTTT	CASSIRQGNTGELFF
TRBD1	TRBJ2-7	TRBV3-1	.	TGTGCCAGCAGCCAAGGCGGACAGGGGGTGGCGGGAGGCGCCTACGAGCAGTACTTC	CASSQGGQGVAGGAYEQYF
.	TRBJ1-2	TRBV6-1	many	TGTGCCAGCAGTGGCCGGGACCACCCAAGGCTAGCTAACTATGGCTACACCTTC	CASSGRDHPRLANYGYTF
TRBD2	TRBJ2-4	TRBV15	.	TGTGCCACCAGCAGGACGACTAGCGGGAAAGTAAGAGCCAAAAACATTCAGTACTTC	CATSRTTSGKVRAKNIQYF
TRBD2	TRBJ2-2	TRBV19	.	TGTGCCAGTAGTAGAGCAAGCGGGAGTTCGCCCGGGGAGCTGTTTTTT	CASSRASGSSPGELFF
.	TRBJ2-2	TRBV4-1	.	TGCGCCAGCAGCCAAGCGACATCTGGAAACACCGGGGAGCTGTTTTTT	CASSQATSGNTGELFF
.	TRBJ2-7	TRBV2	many	TGTGCCAGCAGGGCTAGCTTTCAGCAGTACTTC	CASRASFQQYF
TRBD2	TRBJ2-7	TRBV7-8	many	TGTGCCAGCAGCCATAGTAGCGGGCGCGGCTCCTACGAGCAGTACTTC	CASSHSSGRGSYEQYF
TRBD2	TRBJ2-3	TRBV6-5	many	TGTGCCAGCAGTTACTCGAGGACTAGCGGGAGCACAGATACGCAGTATTTT	CASSYSRTSGSTDTQYF
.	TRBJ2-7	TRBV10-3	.	TGTGCCATCATGGAAGCTTTCTCCTACGAGCAGTACTTC	CAIMEAFSYEQYF
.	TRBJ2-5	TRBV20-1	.	TGCAGTGCTAAAGGGGAGACCCAGTACTTC	CSAKGETQYF
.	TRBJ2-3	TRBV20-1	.	TGCAGTGCTACCGGGACTAGCACAGATACGCAGTATTTT	CSATGTSTDTQYF
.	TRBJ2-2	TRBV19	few	TGTGCCAGTAGTCCGCAAGGGGCTGCTCCCGGGGAGCTGTTTTTT	CASSPQGAAPGELFF
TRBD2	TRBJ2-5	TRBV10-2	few	TGCGCCAGCAGTGAGAGGTTGGGACTAGGAGAGACCCAGTACTTC	CASSERLGLGETQYF
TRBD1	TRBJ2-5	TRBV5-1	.	TGCGCCAGCTACCCCGGGACAGGTCCTCAAGAGACCCAGTACTTC	CASYPGTGPQETQYF
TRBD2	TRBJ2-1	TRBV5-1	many	TGCGCCAGCAGCTTGTCCGGGACTAGCGGTTACAATGAGCAGTTCTTC	CASSLSGTSGYNEQFF
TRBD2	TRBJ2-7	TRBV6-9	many	TGTGCCAGCAGTTGGAAGCGGGACTCCTACGAGCAGTACTTC	CASSWKRDSYEQYF
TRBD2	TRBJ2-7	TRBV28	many	TGTGCCAGCAGTCCCGGACTAGCGGGAGGGGCCTCCGAGCAGTACTTC	CASSPGLAGGASEQYF
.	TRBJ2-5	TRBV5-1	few	TGCGCCAGCAGCTCAATCACTGGGGGAGCCCAAGAGACCCAGTACTTC	CASSSITGGAQETQYF
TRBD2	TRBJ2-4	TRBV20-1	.	TGCAGTGCACGTCCGGGGGGGCTGGGGAACATTCAGTACTTC	CSARPGGLGNIQYF
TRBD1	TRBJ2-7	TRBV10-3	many	TGTGCCATCAGCTCTGGCAGGGGGCGGAACGCGACCTACGAGCAGTACTTC	CAISSGRGRNATYEQYF
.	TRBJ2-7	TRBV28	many	TGTGCCAGCAGTGTGGGGCCCTACGAGCAGTACTTC	CASSVGPYEQYF
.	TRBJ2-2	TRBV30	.	TGTGCCTGGAGTCAACGAGGGGCGAACACCGGGGAGCTGTTTTTT	CAWSQRGANTGELFF
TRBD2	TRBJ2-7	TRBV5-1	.	TGCGCCAGCAGCTCCAGGCTAGCGGGATATCAGCAGTACTTC	CASSSRLAGYQQYF
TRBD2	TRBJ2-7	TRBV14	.	TGTGCCAGCAGCCCGGACAGTCCGGCGGGCTCGTTAGCGGGACTTTTTCGCTACGAGCAGTACTTC	CASSPDSPAGSLAGLFRYEQYF
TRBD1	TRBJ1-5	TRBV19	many	TGTGCCAGTAGTACCCAGGGGGCGCTGGGCAATCAGCCCCAGCATTTT	CASSTQGALGNQPQHF